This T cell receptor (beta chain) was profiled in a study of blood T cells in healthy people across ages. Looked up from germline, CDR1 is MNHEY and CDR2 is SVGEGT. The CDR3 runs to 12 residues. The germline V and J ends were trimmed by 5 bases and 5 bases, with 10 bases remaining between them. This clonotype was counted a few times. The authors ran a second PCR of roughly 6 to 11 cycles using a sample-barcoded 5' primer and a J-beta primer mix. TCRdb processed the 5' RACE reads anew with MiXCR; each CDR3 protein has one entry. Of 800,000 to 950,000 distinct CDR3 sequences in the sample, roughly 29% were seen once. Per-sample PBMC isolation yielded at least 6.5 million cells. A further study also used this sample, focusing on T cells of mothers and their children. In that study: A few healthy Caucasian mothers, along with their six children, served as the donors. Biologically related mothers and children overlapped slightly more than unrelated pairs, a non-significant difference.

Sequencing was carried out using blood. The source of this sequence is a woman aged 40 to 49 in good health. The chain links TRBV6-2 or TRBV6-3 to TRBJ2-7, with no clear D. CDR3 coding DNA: TGTGCCAGCAGTCAGAACGCACACGAGCAGTACTTC. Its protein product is CASSQNAHEQYF.